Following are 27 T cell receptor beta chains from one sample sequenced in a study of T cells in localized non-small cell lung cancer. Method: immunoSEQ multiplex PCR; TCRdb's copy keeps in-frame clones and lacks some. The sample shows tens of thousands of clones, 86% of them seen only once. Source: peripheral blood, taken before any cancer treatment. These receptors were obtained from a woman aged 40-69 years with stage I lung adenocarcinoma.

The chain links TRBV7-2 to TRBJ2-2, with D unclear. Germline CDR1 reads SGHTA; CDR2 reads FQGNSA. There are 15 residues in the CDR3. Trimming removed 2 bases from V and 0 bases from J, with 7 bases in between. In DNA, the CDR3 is TGTGCCAGCAGCTTAATGAGCGCGAACACCGGGGAGCTGTTTTTT. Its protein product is CASSLMSANTGELFF.

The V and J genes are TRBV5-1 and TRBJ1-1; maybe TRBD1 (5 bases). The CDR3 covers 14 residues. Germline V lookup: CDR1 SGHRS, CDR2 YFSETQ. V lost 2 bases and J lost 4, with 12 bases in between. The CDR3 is CASSLGPRGTEAFF. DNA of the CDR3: TGCGCCAGCAGCTTAGGGCCTAGGGGCACTGAAGCTTTCTTT.

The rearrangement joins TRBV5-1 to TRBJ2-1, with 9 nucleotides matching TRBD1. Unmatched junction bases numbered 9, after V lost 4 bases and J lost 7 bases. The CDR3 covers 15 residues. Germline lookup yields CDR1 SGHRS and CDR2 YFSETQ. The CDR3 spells CASSPKQGAPNEQFF. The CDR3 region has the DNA TGCGCCAGCAGCCCCAAACAGGGGGCGCCTAATGAGCAGTTCTTC.

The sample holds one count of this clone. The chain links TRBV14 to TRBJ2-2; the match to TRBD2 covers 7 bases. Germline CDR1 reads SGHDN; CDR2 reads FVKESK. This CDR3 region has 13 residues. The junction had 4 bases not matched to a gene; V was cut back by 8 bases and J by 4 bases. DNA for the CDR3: TGTGCCAGCGGACTAGTTCCCACCGGGGAGCTGTTTTTT. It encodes CASGLVPTGELFF.

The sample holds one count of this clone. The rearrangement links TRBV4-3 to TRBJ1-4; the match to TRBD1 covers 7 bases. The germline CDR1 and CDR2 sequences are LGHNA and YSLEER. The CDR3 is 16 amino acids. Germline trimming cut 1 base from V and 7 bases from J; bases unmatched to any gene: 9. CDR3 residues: CASSQGKTGSGEKLFF. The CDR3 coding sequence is TGCGCCAGCAGCCAAGGGAAGACAGGGTCCGGTGAAAAACTGTTTTTT.

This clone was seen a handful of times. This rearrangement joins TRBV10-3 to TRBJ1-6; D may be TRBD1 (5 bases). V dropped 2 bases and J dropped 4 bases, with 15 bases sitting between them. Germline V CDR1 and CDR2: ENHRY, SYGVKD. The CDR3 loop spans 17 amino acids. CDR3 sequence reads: CAISEEQGSFYNSPLHF. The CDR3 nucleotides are TGTGCCATCAGTGAGGAGCAGGGAAGTTTTTATAATTCACCCCTCCACTTT.

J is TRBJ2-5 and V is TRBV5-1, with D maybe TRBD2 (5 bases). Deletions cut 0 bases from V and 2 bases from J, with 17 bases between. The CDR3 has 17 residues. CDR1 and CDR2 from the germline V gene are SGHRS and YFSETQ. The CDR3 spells CASSLGLGRGTQETQYF. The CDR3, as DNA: TGCGCCAGCAGCTTGGGCCTAGGACGGGGAACTCAAGAGACCCAGTACTTC.

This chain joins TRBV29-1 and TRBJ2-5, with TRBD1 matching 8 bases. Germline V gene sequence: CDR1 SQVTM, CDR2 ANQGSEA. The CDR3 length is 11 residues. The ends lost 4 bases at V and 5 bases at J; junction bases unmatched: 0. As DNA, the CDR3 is TGCAGCGTTGGACAGGGGGAGACCCAGTACTTC. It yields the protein CSVGQGETQYF.

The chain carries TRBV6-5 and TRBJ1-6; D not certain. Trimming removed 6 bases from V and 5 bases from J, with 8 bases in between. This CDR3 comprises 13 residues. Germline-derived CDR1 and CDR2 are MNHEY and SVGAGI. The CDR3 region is CASRRDHNSPLHF. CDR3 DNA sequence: TGTGCCAGCAGGCGAGATCATAATTCACCCCTCCACTTT.

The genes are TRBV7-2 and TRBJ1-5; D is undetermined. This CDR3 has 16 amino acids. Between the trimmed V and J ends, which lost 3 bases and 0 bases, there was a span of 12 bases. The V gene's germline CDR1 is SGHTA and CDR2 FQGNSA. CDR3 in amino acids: CASSFSRQNSNQPQHF. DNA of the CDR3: TGTGCCAGCAGCTTTAGTAGACAAAATAGCAATCAGCCCCAGCATTTT.

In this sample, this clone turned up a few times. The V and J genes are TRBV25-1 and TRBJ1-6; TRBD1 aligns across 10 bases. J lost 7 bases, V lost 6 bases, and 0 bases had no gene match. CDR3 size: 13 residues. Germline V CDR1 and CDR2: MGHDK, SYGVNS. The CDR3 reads CASRGQGNSPLHF. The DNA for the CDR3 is TGTGCCAGCAGGGGACAGGGGAATTCACCCCTCCACTTT.

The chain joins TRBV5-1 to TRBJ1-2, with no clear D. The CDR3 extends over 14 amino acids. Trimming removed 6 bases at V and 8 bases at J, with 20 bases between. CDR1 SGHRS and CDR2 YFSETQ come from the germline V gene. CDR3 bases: TGCGCCAGCAAACGGGGTGTTGAGGGAATGGGCTACACCTTC. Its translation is CASKRGVEGMGYTF.

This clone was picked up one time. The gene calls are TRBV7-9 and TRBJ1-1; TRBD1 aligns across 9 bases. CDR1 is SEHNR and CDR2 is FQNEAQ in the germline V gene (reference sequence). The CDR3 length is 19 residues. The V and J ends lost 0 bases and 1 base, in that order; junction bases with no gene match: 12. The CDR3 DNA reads TGTGCCAGCAGCTTAGCTGGGGCCGGGACAGGGATAAGGAACACTGAAGCTTTCTTT. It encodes CASSLAGAGTGIRNTEAFF. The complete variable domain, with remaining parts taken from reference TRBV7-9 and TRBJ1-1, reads DTGVSQNPRHKITKRGQNVTFRCDPISEHNRLYWYRQTLGQGPEFLTYFQNEAQLEKSRLLSDRFSAERPKGSFSTLEIQRTEQGDSAMYLCASSLAGAGTGIRNTEAFFGQGTRLTVV.

In nucleotides, the CDR3 is TGCGCCAGCAGCTTGGGTAGCGGGGGGGCAGATACGCAGTATTTT. Its translation is CASSLGSGGADTQYF. The V gene is TRBV5-1, the J gene TRBJ2-3; 11 bases align to TRBD2. The V gene's germline CDR1 is SGHRS and CDR2 YFSETQ. The CDR3 length is 15 residues. V lost 0 bases to trimming and J lost 4 bases; unmatched junction nucleotides: 1.

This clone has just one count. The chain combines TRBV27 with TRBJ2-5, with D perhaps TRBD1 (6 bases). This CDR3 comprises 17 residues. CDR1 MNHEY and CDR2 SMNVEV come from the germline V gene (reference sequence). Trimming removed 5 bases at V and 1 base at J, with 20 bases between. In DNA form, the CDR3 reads TGTGCCAGCAGTCCCTCGGGTTTAGACAGGTTCCAAGAGACCCAGTACTTC. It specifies CASSPSGLDRFQETQYF.

The CDR3 spells CASPRGARPGGYEQYF. The CDR3 coding sequence is TGCGCCAGCCCCCGAGGTGCTCGTCCGGGCGGCTACGAGCAGTACTTC. The rearrangement joins TRBV23-1 to TRBJ2-7; D not resolved. TRBV23-1 is flagged as an ORF with uncertain function. The CDR3 is 16 amino acids. Trimming took off 8 bases at V and 3 bases at J, with 23 bases between the two ends.

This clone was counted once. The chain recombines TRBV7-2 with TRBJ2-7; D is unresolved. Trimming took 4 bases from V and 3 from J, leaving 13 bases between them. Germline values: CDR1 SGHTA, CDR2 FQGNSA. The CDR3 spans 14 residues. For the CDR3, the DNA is TGTGCCAGCAGCTCCACCGCTTCTATCTACGAGCAGTACTTC. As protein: CASSSTASIYEQYF.

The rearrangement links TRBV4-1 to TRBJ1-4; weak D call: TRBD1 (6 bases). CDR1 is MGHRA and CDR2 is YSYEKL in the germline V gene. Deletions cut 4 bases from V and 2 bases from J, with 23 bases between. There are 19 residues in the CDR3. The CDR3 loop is CASSPSGPHRDPTNEKLFF. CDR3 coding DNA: TGCGCCAGCAGCCCATCAGGACCCCACAGGGACCCCACTAATGAAAAACTGTTTTTT.

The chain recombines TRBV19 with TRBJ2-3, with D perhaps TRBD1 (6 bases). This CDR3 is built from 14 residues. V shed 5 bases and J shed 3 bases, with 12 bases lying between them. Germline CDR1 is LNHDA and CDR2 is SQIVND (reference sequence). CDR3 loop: CASSFTGMTDTQYF. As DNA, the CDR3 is TGTGCCAGTAGTTTCACAGGGATGACAGATACGCAGTATTTT. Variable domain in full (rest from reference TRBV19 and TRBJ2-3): DGGITQSPKYLFRKEGQNVTLSCEQNLNHDAMYWYRQDPGQGLRLIYYSQIVNDFQKGDIAEGYSVSREKKESFPLTVTSAQKNPTAFYLCASSFTGMTDTQYFGPGTRLTVL.

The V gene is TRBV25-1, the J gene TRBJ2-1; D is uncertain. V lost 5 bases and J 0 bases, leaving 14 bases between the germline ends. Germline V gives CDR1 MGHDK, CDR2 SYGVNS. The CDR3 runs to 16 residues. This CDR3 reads CASSSDKQSSYNEQFF. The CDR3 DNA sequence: TGTGCCAGCAGTTCTGACAAGCAGAGCTCCTACAATGAGCAGTTCTTC.

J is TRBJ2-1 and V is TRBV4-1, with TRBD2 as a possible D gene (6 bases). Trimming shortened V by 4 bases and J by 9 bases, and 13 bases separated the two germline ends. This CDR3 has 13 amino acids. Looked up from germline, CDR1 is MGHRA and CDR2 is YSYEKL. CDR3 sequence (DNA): TGCGCCAGCAGCCGGCGACTAGACGCTGAGCAGTTCTTC. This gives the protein CASSRRLDAEQFF.

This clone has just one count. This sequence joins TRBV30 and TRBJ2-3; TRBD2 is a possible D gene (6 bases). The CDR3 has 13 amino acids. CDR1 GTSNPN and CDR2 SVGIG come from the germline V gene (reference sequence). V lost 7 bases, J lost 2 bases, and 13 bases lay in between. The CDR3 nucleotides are TGTGCCTCGCCGGGAGCGCACACAGATACGCAGTATTTT. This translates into CASPGAHTDTQYF. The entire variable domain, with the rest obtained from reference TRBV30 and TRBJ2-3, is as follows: SQTIHQWPATLVQPVGSPLSLECTVEGTSNPNLYWYRQAAGRGLQLLFYSVGIGQISSEVPQNLSASRPQDRQFILSSKKLLLSDSGFYLCASPGAHTDTQYFGPGTRLTVL.

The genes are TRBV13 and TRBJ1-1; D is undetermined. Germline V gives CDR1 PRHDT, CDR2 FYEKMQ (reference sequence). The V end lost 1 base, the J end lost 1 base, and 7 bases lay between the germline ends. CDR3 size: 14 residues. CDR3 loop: CASSLALPNTEAFF. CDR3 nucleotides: TGTGCCAGCAGCTTAGCCCTACCGAACACTGAAGCTTTCTTT.

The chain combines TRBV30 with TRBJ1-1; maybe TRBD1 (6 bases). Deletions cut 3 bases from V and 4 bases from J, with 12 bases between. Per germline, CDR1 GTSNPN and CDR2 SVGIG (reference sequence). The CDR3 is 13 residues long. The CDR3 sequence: CAWRPQGSTEAFF. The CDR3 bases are TGTGCCTGGAGGCCTCAGGGGAGCACTGAAGCTTTCTTT.

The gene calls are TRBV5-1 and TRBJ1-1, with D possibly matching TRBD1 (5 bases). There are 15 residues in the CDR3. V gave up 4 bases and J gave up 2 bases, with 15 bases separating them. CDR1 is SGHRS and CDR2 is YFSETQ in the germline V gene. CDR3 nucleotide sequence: TGCGCCAGCAGCCCAACCGGGACGGAAAACACTGAAGCTTTCTTT. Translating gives CASSPTGTENTEAFF.

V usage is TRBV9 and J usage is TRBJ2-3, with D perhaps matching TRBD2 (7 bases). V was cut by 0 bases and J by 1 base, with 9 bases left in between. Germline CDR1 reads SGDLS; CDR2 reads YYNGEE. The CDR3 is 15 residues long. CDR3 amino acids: CASSVEGGGTDTQYF. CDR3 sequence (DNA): TGTGCCAGCAGCGTAGAGGGGGGGGGCACAGATACGCAGTATTTT.

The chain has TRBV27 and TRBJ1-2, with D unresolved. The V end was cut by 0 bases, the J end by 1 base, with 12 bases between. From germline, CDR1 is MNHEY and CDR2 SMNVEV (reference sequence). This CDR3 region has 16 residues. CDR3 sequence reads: CASSLSIRAGNYGYTF. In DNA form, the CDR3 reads TGTGCCAGCAGTTTATCGATTAGGGCGGGTAACTATGGCTACACCTTC.